A single sample gave rise to the 15 T cell receptor beta chains below, sequenced in a study of shared clonotypes between healthy human individuals. TCRdb keeps only in-frame clones here, not all; method: immunoSEQ multiplex PCR. The sample consists of approximately 510,000 clones, 60% to 85% of them appearing once. Material: PBMCs. These receptors all come from a middle-aged woman in good health. Some clones in this sample may be carry-over from other donors' samples.

In DNA, the CDR3 is TGTGCCACCAGCAGAGCGGCGGGTGAGCAGTACTTC. Residues: CATSRAAGEQYF. The J gene is TRBJ2-7, the V gene TRBV15; D perhaps matches TRBD2 (5 bases). The CDR3 length is 12 residues. Per germline, CDR1 LNHNV and CDR2 YYDKDF (reference sequence). V lost 1 base to trimming and J lost 7 bases, with 8 bases between them.

As for this clone: In the same sample, other DNA sequences code for this CDR3. The J gene is TRBJ2-7, the V gene TRBV11-2, with a weak D call TRBD2 (5 bases). The CDR3 extends over 14 amino acids. Germline CDR1 reads SGHAT; CDR2 reads FQNNGV. V lost 1 base, J lost 0 bases, and 7 bases lay in between. The CDR3 protein is CASSLGGSSYEQYF. CDR3 bases: TGTGCCAGCAGCTTAGGAGGGAGCTCCTACGAGCAGTACTTC. The entire variable domain, with the rest obtained from reference TRBV11-2 and TRBJ2-7, is as follows: EAGVAQSPRYKIIEKRQSVAFWCNPISGHATLYWYQQILGQGPKLLIQFQNNGVVDDSQLPKDRFSAERLKGVDSTLKIQPAKLEDSAVYLCASSLGGSSYEQYFGPGTRLTVT.

The gene calls are TRBV15 and TRBJ2-1; D may be TRBD2 (5 bases). V was shortened by 9 bases and J by 6 bases, with 9 bases between the two germline ends. The CDR3 totals 11 residues. Germline CDR1 reads LNHNV; CDR2 reads YYDKDF (reference sequence). CDR3 loop: CATERGNEQFF. The CDR3 bases are TGTGCCACGGAACGGGGCAATGAGCAGTTCTTC.

The CDR3 spells CASSWGPGNQPQHF. CDR3 bases: TGCGCCAGCAGCTGGGGCCCAGGCAATCAGCCCCAGCATTTT. The V and J genes are TRBV5-1 and TRBJ1-5; weak D call: TRBD1 (5 bases). The germline gives CDR1 SGHRS, CDR2 YFSETQ. The CDR3 totals 14 residues. V gave up 3 bases and J gave up 2 bases, with 9 bases separating them.

The rearrangement links TRBV6-1 to TRBJ2-5; the D gene is possibly TRBD2 (7 bases). The V and J ends lost 2 bases and 4 bases respectively, with 20 bases between them. The CDR3 runs 17 residues. CDR1 is MNHNS, CDR2 SASEGT, per germline. The CDR3 loop reads CASSELRGANDGETQYF. Here the CDR3 DNA reads TGTGCCAGCAGTGAACTTCGGGGGGCGAATGACGGAGAGACCCAGTACTTC.

The chain is built from TRBV9 and TRBJ2-1; D gene unclear. V was shortened by 3 bases and J by 10 bases, with 26 bases between the two germline ends. This CDR3 region has 17 residues. CDR1 and CDR2 from the germline V gene are SGDLS and YYNGEE. CDR3 sequence (DNA): TGTGCCAGCAGCGCCCCCACCGGAGCCCGAGTTCTATGGGAGCAGTTCTTC. Amino acid sequence: CASSAPTGARVLWEQFF. Full variable domain (rest looked up from reference TRBV9 and TRBJ2-1): DSGVTQTPKHLITATGQRVTLRCSPRSGDLSVYWYQQSLDQGLQFLIQYYNGEERAKGNILERFSAQQFPDLHSELNLSSLELGDSALYFCASSAPTGARVLWEQFFGPGTRLTVL.

The rearrangement joins TRBV7-2 to TRBJ1-2; 8 bases are a match to TRBD1. This CDR3 has 13 residues. CDR1 SGHTA and CDR2 FQGNSA come from the germline V gene. The V gene end was trimmed by 4 bases and the J gene end by 8 bases; junction bases not matched to a gene: 6. The DNA of the CDR3 is TGTGCCAGCAGCTCCCAGGGGGCGCTGGGCTACACCTTC. Its protein product is CASSSQGALGYTF. The whole variable domain, remainder taken from reference TRBV7-2 and TRBJ1-2, is GAGVSQSPSNKVTEKGKDVELRCDPISGHTALYWYRQSLGQGLEFLIYFQGNSAPDKSGLPSDRFSAERTGGSVSTLTIQRTQQEDSAVYLCASSSQGALGYTFGSGTRLTVV.

This sequence joins TRBV6-5 and TRBJ1-1; a possible D gene is TRBD1 (6 bases). CDR3 length: 14 residues. Between the trimmed V and J ends, which lost 5 bases and 3 bases, there was a span of 13 bases. The germline CDR1 and CDR2 sequences are MNHEY and SVGAGI. In DNA form, the CDR3 reads TGTGCCAGCAGTCCGGGACATCGGGACACTGAAGCTTTCTTT. Residues: CASSPGHRDTEAFF.

The gene calls are TRBV29-1 and TRBJ1-2; 10 bases agree with TRBD1. This CDR3 is 14 amino acids long. CDR1 and CDR2 (germline): SQVTM, ANQGSEA. The ends lost 5 bases at V and 6 bases at J; junction bases unmatched: 9. DNA of the CDR3: TGCAGCGTTCTCCGACAGGGGGCTATAGATGGCTACACCTTC. It specifies CSVLRQGAIDGYTF.

The CDR3 region has the DNA TGTGCCAGTAGTCCCCGGGGACAGATTACCGCCTACGAGCAGTACTTC. Translated: CASSPRGQITAYEQYF. The V gene is TRBV19, the J gene TRBJ2-7; 7 positions agree with TRBD1. CDR1 is LNHDA, CDR2 SQIVND, per germline (reference sequence). This CDR3 is 16 amino acids long. Germline trimming cut 5 bases from V and 2 bases from J; bases unmatched to any gene: 12.

This clone has just a few counts. The chain couples TRBV2 to TRBJ2-1; D ambiguous. Deletions cut 2 bases from V and 16 bases from J, with 9 bases between. The CDR3 spans 10 residues. CDR1 SNHLY and CDR2 FYNNEI come from the germline V gene. The chain's CDR3 is CASSEPDQFF. The CDR3 bases are TGTGCCAGCAGTGAACCAGATCAATTCTTC.

This chain links TRBV10-2 with TRBJ2-1; 11 bases map to TRBD2. The CDR3 consists of 13 residues. The V and J ends lost 1 base and 14 bases, in that order; junction bases with no gene match: 4. CDR1 WSHSY and CDR2 SAAADI come from the germline V gene. CDR3 sequence (DNA): TGCGCCAGCAGTGAGTTACTAGCGGGAGAAAAGTTCTTC. Encoded protein: CASSELLAGEKFF.

This chain joins TRBV29-1 and TRBJ2-3; TRBD2 agrees at 9 bases. This CDR3 is 12 amino acids long. CDR1 is SQVTM, CDR2 ANQGSEA, per germline. V shed 6 bases, J shed 4 bases, and the junction held 2 bases outside the gene matches. CDR3 sequence: CSVTSGSDTQYF. The CDR3 coding sequence is TGCAGCGTGACTAGCGGATCAGATACGCAGTATTTT.

The J gene is TRBJ2-7, the V gene TRBV10-2; 11 positions agree with TRBD2. The junction had 7 bases not matched to a gene; V was cut back by 6 bases and J by 3 bases. The CDR3 is 15 amino acids. CDR1 is WSHSY and CDR2 is SAAADI in the germline V gene. The chain's CDR3 is CASRTGTSGDYEQYF. CDR3 coding DNA: TGCGCCAGCAGGACCGGGACTAGCGGTGACTACGAGCAGTACTTC.

This clone was seen more than once but under ten times. J is TRBJ1-2 and V is TRBV2; D is uncertain. Trimming pared 5 bases from V and 7 bases from J, leaving 14 bases between. The CDR3 runs to 13 residues. Germline V gene data show CDR1 as SNHLY and CDR2 as FYNNEI. The CDR3 coding sequence is TGTGCCAGCAGTCCACGTGCTGCTAGTGGCTACACCTTC. Translating gives CASSPRAASGYTF.